This T cell receptor (beta chain) appears in the sequencing data of a study of T cell responses to AZD1222 COVID-19 vaccine. Regarding the study as a whole: Possibly, clonal diversity was underestimated; donors were largely white British and included more females.

This clone was detected a few times. Its target is not known. The repertoire was sequenced with immunoSEQ multiplex PCR; TCRdb's copy has only in-frame clones and lacks some. The table has some 150,000 clones, roughly 93% seen once. This clonotype was obtained from an adult in good health. The sample in question was peripheral blood, obtained on day 0 of AZD1222 vaccination.

CDR3 in DNA: TGTGCCAGCAGTCTCCGCAGCCTAAGGGGCTACACCTTC. This translates into CASSLRSLRGYTF. This chain links TRBV12-3 or TRBV12-4 with TRBJ1-2; no definite D call. Trimming left V 5 bases short and J 8 bases short, with 15 bases between. CDR3 length equals 13 residues.